The 22 T cell receptor beta chains below were found in one sample sequenced in a study of blood T cell repertoires in COVID-19. Generated by immunoSEQ multiplex PCR, the TCRdb table keeps only in-frame clones and is missing some. The sample has about 160,000 clones, over 85% seen once. The specimen sequenced was peripheral blood. These receptors were collected from a woman between 45 and 65 years old with acute or convalescent COVID-19.

The rearrangement links TRBV4-2 to TRBJ1-1; D is undetermined. V was cut by 1 base and J by 0 bases, with 3 bases left in between. Germline assignment: CDR1 LGHNA and CDR2 YNFKEQ. CDR3 length: 13 amino acids. CDR3 sequence: CASSQAMNTEAFF. The CDR3 DNA sequence: TGTGCCAGCAGCCAAGCAATGAACACTGAAGCTTTCTTT.

The chain recombines TRBV7-6 with TRBJ2-2; D is possibly TRBD1 (6 bases). The V gene lost 1 base and the J gene lost 12 bases, with 18 bases spanning the gap. The CDR3 has 15 residues. CDR1 is SGHVS and CDR2 is FNYEAQ in the germline V gene. Here the CDR3 DNA reads TGTGCCAGCAGCTTAGATTCCAGGGGCGTCGTAAAGCTGTTTTTT. Its protein is CASSLDSRGVVKLFF.

This rearrangement joins TRBV30 to TRBJ2-7; TRBD1 matches at 8 bases. This CDR3 is 14 amino acids long. Germline V gene sequence: CDR1 GTSNPN, CDR2 SVGIG (reference sequence). The CDR3 here is CAWAPGQVNFSSGV. The CDR3 nucleotides are TGTGCCTGGGCCCCGGGACAGGTAAATTTTTCCTCCGGGGTC.

For the CDR3, the DNA is TGTGCCAGCAGCTTGTCGTCAGGGTGGGAGGACGAGCAGTACTTC. This encodes CASSLSSGWEDEQYF. The chain combines TRBV5-4 with TRBJ2-7; D is possibly TRBD2 (6 bases). Deletions cut 1 base from V and 5 bases from J, with 16 bases between. The CDR3 consists of 15 residues. Germline CDR1 is SGHNT and CDR2 is YYREEE (reference sequence).

The genes are TRBV4-3 and TRBJ1-2; D is unresolved. The CDR3 runs 15 residues. V shed 1 base and J shed 0 bases, with 9 bases lying between them. Germline V lookup: CDR1 LGHNA, CDR2 YSLEER. This CDR3 reads CASSQGSGSNYGYTF. For the CDR3, the DNA is TGCGCCAGCAGCCAAGGCTCGGGGTCTAACTATGGCTACACCTTC.

J is TRBJ2-7 and V is TRBV7-2; D gene ambiguous. V was cut by 5 bases and J by 1 base, with 12 bases left in between. CDR1 and CDR2 (germline): SGHTA, FQGNSA. This CDR3 is built from 14 residues. CDR3 DNA: TGTGCCAGCAGCACCGACCGGGTTTCCTACGAGCAGTACTTC. Its protein product is CASSTDRVSYEQYF.

The chain is built from TRBV5-1 and TRBJ1-5; D uncertain. The CDR3 runs 14 residues. V shed 4 bases and J shed 5 bases, with 13 bases lying between them. Per the germline V gene, CDR1 is SGHRS and CDR2 is YFSETQ. The CDR3 DNA follows: TGCGCCAGCAGCAGTGGCTCCGGGGATCAGCCCCAGCATTTT. Its translation: CASSSGSGDQPQHF.

The rearrangement joins TRBV28 to TRBJ1-2; TRBD1 is a possible D gene (5 bases). The CDR3 is 14 amino acids. Germline values: CDR1 MDHEN, CDR2 SYDVKM. V lost 5 bases to trimming and J lost 2 bases, with 12 bases between them. Written as DNA, the CDR3 is TGTGCCAGCAGTACCCCGGAGGGGAACTATGGCTACACCTTC. Protein product: CASSTPEGNYGYTF.

This sequence joins TRBV19 and TRBJ1-2, with 9 bases aligning to TRBD1. Germline CDR1 reads LNHDA; CDR2 reads SQIVND (reference sequence). J gave up 8 bases and V 5 bases, and 9 bases lay outside the gene matches. The CDR3 is made up of 14 amino acids. The chain's CDR3 is CASSSRDRVGGYTF. In DNA form, the CDR3 reads TGTGCCAGTAGTTCCCGGGACAGGGTTGGCGGCTACACCTTC.

This chain uses TRBV25-1 with TRBJ1-6; D is unclear. Trimming pared 3 bases from V and 7 bases from J, leaving 7 bases between. The CDR3 contains 13 residues. The germline V gene encodes CDR1 MGHDK and CDR2 SYGVNS. The CDR3 nucleotides read TGTGCCAGCAGTGACACGGGGAATTCACCCCTCCACTTT. Translating it yields CASSDTGNSPLHF.

V and J are TRBV19 and TRBJ2-1; TRBD2 aligns across 7 bases. This CDR3 region has 17 residues. V was clipped by 3 bases and J by 0 bases; unmatched bases: 8. Germline-derived CDR1 and CDR2 are LNHDA and SQIVND (reference sequence). This chain's CDR3 is CASSIASGTSSYNEQFF. DNA for the CDR3: TGTGCCAGTAGTATTGCTAGCGGAACCAGCTCCTACAATGAGCAGTTCTTC.

The chain joins TRBV19 to TRBJ2-4; tentative D call: TRBD2 (7 bases). Germline V gene data show CDR1 as LNHDA and CDR2 as SQIVND (reference sequence). The CDR3 covers 15 residues. V was trimmed by 4 bases and J by 0 bases, leaving 10 bases between them. CDR3 in amino acids: CASSRGGEAKNIQYF. CDR3 in DNA: TGTGCCAGTAGTAGGGGGGGCGAAGCCAAAAACATTCAGTACTTC.

The V call is TRBV3-1 (or the pseudogene TRBV3-2), the J call TRBJ2-6; tentative D call: TRBD1 (6 bases). V gave up 4 bases and J gave up 2 bases, with 9 bases separating them. CDR1 is LGHDT, CDR2 YNNKEL, per germline (reference sequence). The CDR3 sequence is 15 residues long. The CDR3 DNA reads TGTGCCAGCAGCCGTGACAGGCCTGGGGCCAACGTCCTGACTTTC. Protein sequence: CASSRDRPGANVLTF.

V and J are TRBV19 and TRBJ1-5, with a tentative D call TRBD1 (5 bases). The CDR3 spans 15 residues. Germline-derived CDR1 and CDR2 are LNHDA and SQIVND (reference sequence). V shed 1 base and J shed 0 bases, with 7 bases lying between them. CDR3 coding DNA: TGTGCCAGTAGTATAGTCGGGGGTAGCAATCAGCCCCAGCATTTT. Its protein product is CASSIVGGSNQPQHF. Using reference TRBV19 and TRBJ1-5 for the parts outside the CDR3, the full variable domain is DGGITQSPKYLFRKEGQNVTLSCEQNLNHDAMYWYRQDPGQGLRLIYYSQIVNDFQKGDIAEGYSVSREKKESFPLTVTSAQKNPTAFYLCASSIVGGSNQPQHFGDGTRLSIL.

The V and J genes are TRBV18 and TRBJ2-7, with 14 bases that match TRBD2. After removal of 3 bases from V and 5 bases from J, the junction contained 3 bases not matched to a gene. Germline-derived CDR1 and CDR2 are KGHSH and LQKENI. The CDR3 has 15 amino acids. The CDR3 coding sequence is TGTGCCAGCTCACCCGGGACTAGCGGGAGCAACGAGCAGTACTTC. It encodes CASSPGTSGSNEQYF.

V gene TRBV13 combines with J gene TRBJ2-5; 8 positions match TRBD2. Germline V lookup: CDR1 PRHDT, CDR2 FYEKMQ (reference sequence). This CDR3 has 16 residues. J lost 1 base, V lost 5 bases, and 9 bases had no gene match. CDR3 amino acids: CASSPKLADSQETQYF. The CDR3 coding sequence is TGTGCCAGCAGCCCGAAACTAGCGGACTCCCAAGAGACCCAGTACTTC.

This clone appeared a single time. V is TRBV5-4 and J is TRBJ2-2, with D maybe TRBD1 (5 bases). Germline loops: CDR1 SGHNT, CDR2 YYREEE (reference sequence). This CDR3 is built from 16 residues. The V and J ends lost 0 bases and 1 base respectively, with 10 bases between them. CDR3: CASSLARQGNTGELFF. The CDR3 bases are TGTGCCAGCAGCTTGGCCCGGCAGGGGAACACCGGGGAGCTGTTTTTT.

The chain employs TRBV7-3 and TRBJ1-1; TRBD1 aligns across 10 bases. J gave up 4 bases and V 7 bases, and 6 bases lay outside the gene matches. The CDR3 is 14 amino acids. From germline, CDR1 is SGHTA and CDR2 FQGTGA. CDR3 residues: CASTPGTGATEAFF. In nucleotides, the CDR3 is TGTGCCAGCACCCCCGGGACAGGGGCCACTGAAGCTTTCTTT.

The chain joins TRBV14 to TRBJ2-3, with TRBD2 matching over 10 bases. The CDR3 totals 18 residues. Per the germline V gene, CDR1 is SGHDN and CDR2 is FVKESK. The trim removed 4 bases at V and 1 base at J, leaving 11 bases unmatched. The CDR3 protein is CASSPEPGLASRTDTQYF. In nucleotides, the CDR3 is TGTGCCAGCAGCCCCGAACCGGGACTAGCGTCTCGCACAGATACGCAGTATTTT. The full variable domain, completed using reference TRBV14 and TRBJ2-3, is EAGVTQFPSHSVIEKGQTVTLRCDPISGHDNLYWYRRVMGKEIKFLLHFVKESKQDESGMPNNRFLAERTGGTYSTLKVQPAELEDSGVYFCASSPEPGLASRTDTQYFGPGTRLTVL.

The chain uses TRBV2 and TRBJ1-1; TRBD1 matches 10 bases. The J segment lost 7 bases and the V segment lost 3 bases, leaving 2 bases of the junction unmatched. Germline CDR1 reads SNHLY; CDR2 reads FYNNEI. CDR3 length equals 13 residues. For the CDR3, the DNA is TGTGCCAGCAGTGAGGACAGGGGGGTTGAAGCTTTCTTT. It specifies CASSEDRGVEAFF.

V and J are TRBV6-1 and TRBJ1-2; 10 bases map to TRBD1. The CDR3 loop spans 19 amino acids. Trimming took 4 bases from V and 3 from J; bases not matched to a gene: 17. Germline V gene lookup returns CDR1 MNHNS and CDR2 SASEGT. The CDR3 reads CASSALTPWKGQGYYGYTF. CDR3 sequence (DNA): TGTGCCAGCAGTGCTCTCACCCCTTGGAAGGGACAGGGGTACTATGGCTACACCTTC.

V is TRBV3-1 (or the pseudogene TRBV3-2) and J is TRBJ1-2; 7 bases agree with TRBD1. There are 17 residues in the CDR3. Germline V gene data show CDR1 as LGHDT and CDR2 as YNNKEL (reference sequence). Trimming cost V 3 bases and J 4 bases; bases outside gene matches: 14. CDR3 DNA sequence: TGTGCCAGCAGCCAGGGGCGGACCGGGACAGACATCTATGGCTACACCTTC. Translating it yields CASSQGRTGTDIYGYTF.